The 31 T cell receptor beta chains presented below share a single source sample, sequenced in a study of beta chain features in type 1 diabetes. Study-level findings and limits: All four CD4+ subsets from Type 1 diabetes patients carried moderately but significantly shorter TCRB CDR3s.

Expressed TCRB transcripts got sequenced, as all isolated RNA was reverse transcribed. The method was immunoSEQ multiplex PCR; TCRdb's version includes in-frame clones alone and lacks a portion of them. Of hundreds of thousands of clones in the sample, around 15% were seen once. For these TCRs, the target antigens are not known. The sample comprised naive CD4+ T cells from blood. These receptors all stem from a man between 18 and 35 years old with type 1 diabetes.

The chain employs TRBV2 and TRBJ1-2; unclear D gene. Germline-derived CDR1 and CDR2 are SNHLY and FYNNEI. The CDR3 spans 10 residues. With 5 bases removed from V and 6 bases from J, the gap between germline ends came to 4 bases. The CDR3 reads CASSSDGYTF. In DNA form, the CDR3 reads TGTGCCAGCAGTTCTGATGGCTACACCTTC.

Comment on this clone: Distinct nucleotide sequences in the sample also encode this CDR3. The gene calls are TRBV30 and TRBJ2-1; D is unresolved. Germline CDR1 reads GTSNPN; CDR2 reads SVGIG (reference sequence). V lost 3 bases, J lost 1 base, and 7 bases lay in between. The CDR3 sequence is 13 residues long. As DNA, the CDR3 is TGTGCCTGGAGCCGTGCATCCTACAATGAGCAGTTCTTC. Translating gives CAWSRASYNEQFF. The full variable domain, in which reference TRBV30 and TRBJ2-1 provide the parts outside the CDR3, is SQTIHQWPATLVQPVGSPLSLECTVEGTSNPNLYWYRQAAGRGLQLLFYSVGIGQISSEVPQNLSASRPQDRQFILSSKKLLLSDSGFYLCAWSRASYNEQFFGPGTRLTVL.

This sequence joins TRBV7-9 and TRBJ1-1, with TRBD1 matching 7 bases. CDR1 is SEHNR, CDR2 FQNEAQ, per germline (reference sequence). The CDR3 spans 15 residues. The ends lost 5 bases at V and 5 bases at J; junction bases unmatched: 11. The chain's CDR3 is CASSTETGRGTEAFF. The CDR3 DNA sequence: TGTGCCAGCAGCACGGAGACAGGGAGAGGGACTGAAGCTTTCTTT. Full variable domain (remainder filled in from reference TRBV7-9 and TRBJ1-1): DTGVSQNPRHKITKRGQNVTFRCDPISEHNRLYWYRQTLGQGPEFLTYFQNEAQLEKSRLLSDRFSAERPKGSFSTLEIQRTEQGDSAMYLCASSTETGRGTEAFFGQGTRLTVV.

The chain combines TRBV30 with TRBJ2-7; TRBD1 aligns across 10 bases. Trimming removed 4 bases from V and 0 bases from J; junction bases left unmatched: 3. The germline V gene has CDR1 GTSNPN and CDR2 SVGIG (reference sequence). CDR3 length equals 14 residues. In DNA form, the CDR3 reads TGTGCCTGGACCGGGACAGGGGTCTCCTACGAGCAGTACTTC. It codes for CAWTGTGVSYEQYF.

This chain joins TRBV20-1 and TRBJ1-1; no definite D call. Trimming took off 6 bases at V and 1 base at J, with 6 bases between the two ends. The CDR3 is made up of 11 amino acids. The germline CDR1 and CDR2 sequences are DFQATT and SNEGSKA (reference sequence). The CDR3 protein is CSAPRNTEAFF. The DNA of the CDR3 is TGCAGTGCACCACGGAACACTGAAGCTTTCTTT.

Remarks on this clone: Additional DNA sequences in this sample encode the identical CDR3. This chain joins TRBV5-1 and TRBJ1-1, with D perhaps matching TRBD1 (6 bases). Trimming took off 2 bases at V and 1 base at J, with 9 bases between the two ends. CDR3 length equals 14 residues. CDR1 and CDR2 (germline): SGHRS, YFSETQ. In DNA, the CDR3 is TGCGCCAGCAGCTTAGTACAGGGGAACACTGAAGCTTTCTTT. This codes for CASSLVQGNTEAFF.

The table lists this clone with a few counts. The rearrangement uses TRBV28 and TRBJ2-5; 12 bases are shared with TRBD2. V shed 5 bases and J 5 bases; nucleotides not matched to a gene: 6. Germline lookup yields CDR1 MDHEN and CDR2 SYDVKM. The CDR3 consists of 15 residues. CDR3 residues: CASSLAGGDPETQYF. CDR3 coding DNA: TGTGCCAGCAGTCTAGCGGGAGGGGATCCGGAGACCCAGTACTTC.

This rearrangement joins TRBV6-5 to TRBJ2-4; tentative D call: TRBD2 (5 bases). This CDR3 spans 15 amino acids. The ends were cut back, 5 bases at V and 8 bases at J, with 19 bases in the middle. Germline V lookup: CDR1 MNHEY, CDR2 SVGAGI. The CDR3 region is CASSRTGMKRYIQYF. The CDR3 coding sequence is TGTGCCAGCAGTAGAACGGGGATGAAGAGATACATTCAGTACTTC.

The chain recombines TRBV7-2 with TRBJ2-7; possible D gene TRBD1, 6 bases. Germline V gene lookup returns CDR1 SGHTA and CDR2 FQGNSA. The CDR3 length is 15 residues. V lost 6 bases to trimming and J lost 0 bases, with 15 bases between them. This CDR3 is CASSIGTGSSYEQYF. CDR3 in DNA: TGTGCCAGCAGTATCGGAACAGGGAGCTCCTACGAGCAGTACTTC.

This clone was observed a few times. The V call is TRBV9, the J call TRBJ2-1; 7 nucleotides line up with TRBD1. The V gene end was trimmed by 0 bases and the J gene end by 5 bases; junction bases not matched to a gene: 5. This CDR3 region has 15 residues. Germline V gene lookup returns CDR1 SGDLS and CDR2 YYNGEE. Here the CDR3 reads CASSVGRGIDNEQFF. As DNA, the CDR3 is TGTGCCAGCAGCGTAGGCAGGGGGATCGACAATGAGCAGTTCTTC.

The CDR3: CASSLGQTNEKLFF. CDR3 bases: TGTGCCAGCAGCTTGGGGCAGACTAATGAAAAACTGTTTTTT. V and J are TRBV5-4 and TRBJ1-4; unclear D gene. CDR3 length: 14 amino acids. Germline CDR1 and CDR2: SGHNT and YYREEE (reference sequence). V was cut by 0 bases and J by 2 bases, with 5 bases left in between.

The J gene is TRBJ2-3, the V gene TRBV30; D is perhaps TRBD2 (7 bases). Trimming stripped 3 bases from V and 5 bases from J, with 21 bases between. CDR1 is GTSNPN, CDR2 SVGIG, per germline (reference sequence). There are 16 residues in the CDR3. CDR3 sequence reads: CAWSEGGGFREDTQYF. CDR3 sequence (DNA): TGTGCCTGGAGCGAAGGGGGGGGATTTAGAGAAGATACGCAGTATTTT.

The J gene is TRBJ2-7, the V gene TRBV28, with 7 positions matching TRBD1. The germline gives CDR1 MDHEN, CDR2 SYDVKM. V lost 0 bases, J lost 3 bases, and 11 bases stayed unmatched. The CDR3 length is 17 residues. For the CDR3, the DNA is TGTGCCAGCAGTTTATGGCCCTACGGGACAGTTCGCTACGAGCAGTACTTC. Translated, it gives CASSLWPYGTVRYEQYF.

Written as DNA, the CDR3 is TGTGCCAGCAGCTTAAGACACGAGCAGTACTTC. Amino acid sequence: CASSLRHEQYF. This chain connects TRBV11-2 to TRBJ2-7; no clear D gene. Trimming cost V 2 bases and J 5 bases, with 4 bases left between them. Germline V gene lookup returns CDR1 SGHAT and CDR2 FQNNGV. The CDR3 is 11 amino acids.

CDR3 in DNA: TGTGCCAGCAGCCCAGGACAGGGTTACATTCAGTACTTC. It yields the protein CASSPGQGYIQYF. The chain combines TRBV7-9 with TRBJ2-4, with 8 nucleotides matching TRBD1. Per germline, CDR1 SEHNR and CDR2 FQNEAQ (reference sequence). The CDR3 runs to 13 residues. J gave up 8 bases and V 5 bases, and 5 bases lay outside the gene matches. Complete variable domain (other parts from reference TRBV7-9 and TRBJ2-4): DTGVSQNPRHKITKRGQNVTFRCDPISEHNRLYWYRQTLGQGPEFLTYFQNEAQLEKSRLLSDRFSAERPKGSFSTLEIQRTEQGDSAMYLCASSPGQGYIQYFGAGTRLSVL.

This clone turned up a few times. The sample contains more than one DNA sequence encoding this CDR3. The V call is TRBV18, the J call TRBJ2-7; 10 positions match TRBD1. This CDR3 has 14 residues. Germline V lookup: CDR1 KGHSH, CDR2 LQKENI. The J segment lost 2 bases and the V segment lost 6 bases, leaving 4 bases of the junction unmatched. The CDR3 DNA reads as TGTGCCAGCTCGCCCGGACAGGGGGCCTACGAGCAGTACTTC. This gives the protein CASSPGQGAYEQYF.

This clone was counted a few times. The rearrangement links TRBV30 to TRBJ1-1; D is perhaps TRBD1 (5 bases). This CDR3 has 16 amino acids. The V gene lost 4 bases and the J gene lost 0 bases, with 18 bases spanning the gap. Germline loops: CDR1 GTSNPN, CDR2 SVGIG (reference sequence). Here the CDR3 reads CAWMRGSLKVNTEAFF. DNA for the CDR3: TGTGCCTGGATGAGGGGAAGCCTAAAGGTGAACACTGAAGCTTTCTTT.

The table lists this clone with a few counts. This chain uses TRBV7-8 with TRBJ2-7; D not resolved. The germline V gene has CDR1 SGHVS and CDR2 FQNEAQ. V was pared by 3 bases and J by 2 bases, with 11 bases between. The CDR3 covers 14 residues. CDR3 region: CASSLARLAYEQYF. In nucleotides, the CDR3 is TGTGCCAGCAGCTTGGCCCGTCTGGCCTACGAGCAGTACTTC. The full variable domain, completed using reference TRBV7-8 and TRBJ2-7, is GAGVSQSPRYKVAKRGQDVALRCDPISGHVSLFWYQQALGQGPEFLTYFQNEAQLDKSGLPSDRFFAERPEGSVSTLKIQRTQQEDSAVYLCASSLARLAYEQYFGPGTRLTVT.

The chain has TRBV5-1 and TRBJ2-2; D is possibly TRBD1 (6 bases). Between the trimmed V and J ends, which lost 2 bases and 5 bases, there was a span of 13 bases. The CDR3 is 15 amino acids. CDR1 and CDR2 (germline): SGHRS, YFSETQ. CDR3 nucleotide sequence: TGCGCCAGCAGCTTAAAGGACAGTTTTACCGGGGAGCTGTTTTTT. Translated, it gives CASSLKDSFTGELFF. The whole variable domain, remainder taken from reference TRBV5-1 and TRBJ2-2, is KAGVTQTPRYLIKTRGQQVTLSCSPISGHRSVSWYQQTPGQGLQFLFEYFSETQRNKGNFPGRFSGRQFSNSRSEMNVSTLELGDSALYLCASSLKDSFTGELFFGEGSRLTVL.

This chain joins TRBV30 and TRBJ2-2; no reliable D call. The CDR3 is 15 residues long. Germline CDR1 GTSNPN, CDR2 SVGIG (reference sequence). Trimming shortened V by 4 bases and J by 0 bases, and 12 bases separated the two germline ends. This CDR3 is CAWNYDGANTGELFF. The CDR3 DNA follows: TGTGCCTGGAACTATGACGGCGCGAACACCGGGGAGCTGTTTTTT.

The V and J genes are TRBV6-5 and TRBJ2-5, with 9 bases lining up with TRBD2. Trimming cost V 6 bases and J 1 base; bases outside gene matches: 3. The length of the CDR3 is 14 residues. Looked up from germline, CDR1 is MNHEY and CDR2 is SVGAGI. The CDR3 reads CASSRSGGQETQYF. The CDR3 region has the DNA TGTGCCAGCAGCCGTAGCGGGGGCCAAGAGACCCAGTACTTC.

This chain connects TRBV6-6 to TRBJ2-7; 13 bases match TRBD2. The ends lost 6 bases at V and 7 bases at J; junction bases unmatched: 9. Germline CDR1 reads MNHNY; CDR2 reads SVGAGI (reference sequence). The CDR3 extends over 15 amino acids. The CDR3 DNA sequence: TGTGCCAGCAGCCTGACTAGCGGGGGGCCGAGAGAGCAGTACTTC. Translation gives CASSLTSGGPREQYF.

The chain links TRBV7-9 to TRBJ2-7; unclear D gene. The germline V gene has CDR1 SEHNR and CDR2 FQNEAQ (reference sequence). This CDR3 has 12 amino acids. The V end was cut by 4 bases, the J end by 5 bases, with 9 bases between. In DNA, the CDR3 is TGTGCCAGCAGCTCCTCGATCAACGAGCAGTACTTC. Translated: CASSSSINEQYF.

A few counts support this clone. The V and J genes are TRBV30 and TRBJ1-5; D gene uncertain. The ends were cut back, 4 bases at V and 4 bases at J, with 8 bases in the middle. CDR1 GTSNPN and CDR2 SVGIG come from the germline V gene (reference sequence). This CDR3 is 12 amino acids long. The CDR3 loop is CAWMMGNQPQHF. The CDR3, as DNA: TGTGCCTGGATGATGGGGAATCAGCCCCAGCATTTT.

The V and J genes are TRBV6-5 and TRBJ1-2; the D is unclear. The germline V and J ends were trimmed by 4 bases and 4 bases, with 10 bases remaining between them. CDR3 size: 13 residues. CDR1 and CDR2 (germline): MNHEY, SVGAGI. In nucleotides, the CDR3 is TGTGCCAGCAGTTCCACCACCCCCTATGGCTACACCTTC. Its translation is CASSSTTPYGYTF.

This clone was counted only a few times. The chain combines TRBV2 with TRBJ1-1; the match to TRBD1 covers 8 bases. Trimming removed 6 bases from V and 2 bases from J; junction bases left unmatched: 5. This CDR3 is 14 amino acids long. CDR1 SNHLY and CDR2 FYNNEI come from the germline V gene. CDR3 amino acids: CASRPDRGNTEAFF. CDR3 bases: TGTGCCAGCAGACCCGACAGGGGTAACACTGAAGCTTTCTTT.

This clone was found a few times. CDR3 nucleotides: TGCAGCGTTGGGGGCATGGGTCCCTTGGACGGGGAGCTGTTTTTT. Residues: CSVGGMGPLDGELFF. V and J are TRBV29-1 and TRBJ2-2; possibly TRBD1 for D (5 bases). The CDR3 extends over 15 amino acids. Germline V CDR1 and CDR2: SQVTM, ANQGSEA. Trimming took 4 bases from V and 7 from J, leaving 19 bases between them.

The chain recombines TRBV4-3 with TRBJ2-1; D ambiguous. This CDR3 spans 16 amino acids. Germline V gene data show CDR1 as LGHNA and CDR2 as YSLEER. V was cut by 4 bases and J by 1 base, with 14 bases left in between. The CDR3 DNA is TGCGCCAGCAGCCCCGAAGGTCGTGGGTCCTACAATGAGCAGTTCTTC. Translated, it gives CASSPEGRGSYNEQFF.

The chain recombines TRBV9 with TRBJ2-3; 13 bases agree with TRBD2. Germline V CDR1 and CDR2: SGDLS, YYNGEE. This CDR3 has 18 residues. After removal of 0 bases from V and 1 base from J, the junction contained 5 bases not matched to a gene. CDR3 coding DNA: TGTGCCAGCAGCGTAGGACTAGCGGGAGGAGGGGGCACAGATACGCAGTATTTT. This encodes CASSVGLAGGGGTDTQYF.

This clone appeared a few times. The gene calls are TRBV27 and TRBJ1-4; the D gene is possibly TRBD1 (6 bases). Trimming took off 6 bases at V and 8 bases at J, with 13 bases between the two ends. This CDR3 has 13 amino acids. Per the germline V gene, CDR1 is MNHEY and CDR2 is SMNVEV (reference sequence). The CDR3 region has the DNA TGTGCCAGCAGACGGACAGAGTACGAAAAACTGTTTTTT. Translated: CASRRTEYEKLFF.

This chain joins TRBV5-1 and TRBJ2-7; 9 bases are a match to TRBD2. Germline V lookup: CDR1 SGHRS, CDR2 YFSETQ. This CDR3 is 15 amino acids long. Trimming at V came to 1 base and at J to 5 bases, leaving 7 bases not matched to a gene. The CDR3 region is CASSLIIAGDNEQYF. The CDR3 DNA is TGCGCCAGCAGCTTGATAATAGCGGGGGATAACGAGCAGTACTTC.